The 9 T cell receptor beta chains below were found in one sample sequenced in a study of T cell clonality in common variable immunodeficiency. General study results and limits: Fewer deletions and N-nucleotide insertions were reportedly seen in common variable immunodeficiency TCR beta sequences.

Produced via immunoSEQ multiplex PCR; TCRdb's table is partial and in-frame only. The sample gives around 19,000 clones, none seen only once, and the top ten clones hold about 6.8%. Their cognate antigens are unknown. Sequenced: peripheral blood mononuclear cells. The receptors here all came from a human donor with common variable immunodeficiency.

In regard to this clone: The read stops 3 residues short of the end of the CDR3; the missing end is completed from the germline J gene. The chain uses TRBV18 and TRBJ2-3; 7 nucleotides agree with TRBD1. This CDR3 spans 15 amino acids. The trim removed 4 bases at V and 1 base at J, leaving 5 bases unmatched. Per the germline V gene, CDR1 is KGHSH and CDR2 is LQKENI. The CDR3 loop is CASSLQGQGTDTQYF. The DNA read from the CDR3 is TGTGCCAGCTCACTACAGGGGCAGGGCACAGATACG.

To note about this clone: The sequence runs out 3 residues before the end of the CDR3; the remainder is reconstructed from the germline J gene. This chain connects TRBV19 to TRBJ2-7; tentatively, D is TRBD1 (7 bases). CDR3 length: 16 residues. Germline V lookup: CDR1 LNHDA, CDR2 SQIVND (reference sequence). V was clipped by 7 bases and J by 3 bases, with 22 bases between them. CDR3 in amino acids: CASTQSGDRHCYEQYF. The CDR3 bases that were read are TGTGCCAGTACTCAATCGGGGGACAGACATTGCTACGAG.

This clone came up a few times. The read is 3 residues too short to cover the CDR3 end, so that end is filled in from the germline J gene. The rearrangement uses TRBV6-2 or TRBV6-3 and TRBJ2-7; possibly TRBD1 for D (5 bases). Germline CDR1 MNHEY, CDR2 SVGEGT. Trimming stripped 7 bases from V and 3 bases from J, with 13 bases between. The CDR3 is made up of 13 amino acids. The DNA read from the CDR3 is TGTGCCAGCACCTTCAAGGGGTTCTACGAG. As protein: CASTFKGFYE. The full CDR3 is CASTFKGFYEQYF.

This clone was seen more than once but under ten times. The read stops 3 residues short of the end of the CDR3; the missing end is completed from the germline J gene. The chain has TRBV7-8 and TRBJ2-2; 10 nucleotides align to TRBD1. The germline gives CDR1 SGHVS, CDR2 FQNEAQ. With V trimmed by 1 base and J by 6 bases, 8 bases remained unmatched. This CDR3 spans 17 amino acids. The DNA read from the CDR3 is TGTGCCAGCAGCTTAGTGTTGACAGGGGGCGCATCCGGGGAG. It yields the protein CASSLVLTGGASGE. The CDR3 as a whole reads CASSLVLTGGASGELFF.

To note about this clone: The CDR3 end is not reached by the read, which stops 3 residues before it; the germline J gene fills it in. The chain joins TRBV19 to TRBJ2-7; TRBD2 agrees at 7 bases. The V gene's germline CDR1 is LNHDA and CDR2 SQIVND (reference sequence). CDR3 length: 15 residues. The junction had 6 bases not matched to a gene; V was cut back by 4 bases and J by 0 bases. The CDR3 loop reads CASSRDYQISYEQYF. CDR3 DNA, as far as it was read: TGTGCCAGTAGTAGGGACTACCAGATCTCCTACGAG.

Many counts were recorded for this clone. The read gets to within 3 residues of the CDR3 end, and the germline J gene fills in the rest. This chain uses TRBV6-2 or TRBV6-3 with TRBJ1-1; D call uncertain. The CDR3 is 14 residues long. The V end lost 7 bases, the J end lost 0 bases, and 12 bases lay between the germline ends. Germline V lookup: CDR1 MNHEY, CDR2 SVGEGT. Partial CDR3 DNA: TGTGCCAGCATCTTCCGGGGAATGAACACTGAA. Residues: CASIFRGMNTE. The CDR3 in its entirety is CASIFRGMNTEAFF.

This clone occurred many times. CDR3 bases read: TGCAGTGCTAGAGCCCTAGACGGTAGAACCACTGAA. Protein sequence: CSARALDGRTTE. The complete CDR3 reads CSARALDGRTTEAFF. The chain links TRBV20-1 to TRBJ1-1; D ambiguous. The read finishes 3 residues shy of the CDR3 end, and the germline J gene is used to complete it. Per germline, CDR1 DFQATT and CDR2 SNEGSKA (reference sequence). Trimming left V 1 base short and J 4 bases short, with 16 bases between. CDR3 size: 15 residues.

As regards this clone: The read finishes 3 residues shy of the CDR3 end, and the germline J gene is used to complete it. The V gene is TRBV6-2 or TRBV6-3, the J gene TRBJ2-2, with TRBD1 identical over 7 bases. CDR3 length: 13 residues. The ends lost 6 bases at V and 6 bases at J; junction bases unmatched: 4. Germline V lookup: CDR1 MNHEY, CDR2 SVGEGT. The CDR3 spells CASSKQGPGELFF. The CDR3 bases that were read are TGTGCCAGCAGCAAACAGGGGCCCGGGGAG.

This clone was seen only a few times. Just one base apart from a much larger clone, this may be a read error. The read stops 3 residues short of the end of the CDR3; the missing end is completed from the germline J gene. The chain uses TRBV30 and TRBJ1-1; possible D gene TRBD1, 5 bases. Between the trimmed V and J ends, which lost 0 bases and 7 bases, there was a span of 12 bases. Germline V gene data show CDR1 as GTSNPN and CDR2 as SVGIG (reference sequence). The CDR3 covers 13 residues. CDR3 loop: CAWSVRRADEAFF. The CDR3 bases that were read are TGTGCCTGGAGTGTACGCAGGGCGGATGAA. Filled out from reference TRBV30 and TRBJ1-1, the complete variable domain reads SQTIHQWPATLVQPVGSPLSLECTVEGTSNPNLYWYRQAAGRGLQLLFYSVGIGQISSEVPQNLSASRPQDRQFILSSKKLLLSDSGFYLCAWSVRRADEAFFGQGTRLTVV.